The clone carrying this TCR beta chain came up once. In the original processing: The authors estimated nucleated cell counts from reference gene primer amplification. The protocol was immunoSEQ multiplex PCR, while the TCRdb copy is restricted to in-frame clones and leaves out a portion. The DNA gave D and trimming, while V, J and clone size come from that table. The sample includes about 220,000 clones, around 86% of them seen just once. The data derive from a study of blood T cell repertoires in COVID-19. At the level of the study: The United States, Italy and Spain supplied acute and convalescent COVID-19 samples. T cells, B-cell-depleted T cells, or PBMCs supplied cDNA or gDNA.

The sequencing input was peripheral blood. The TCR comes from a woman aged 25 to 39 who had recovered from COVID-19.

CDR3 region: CSVEYGLGETQYF. The CDR3 DNA is TGCAGCGTTGAATATGGACTGGGGGAGACCCAGTACTTC. The chain joins TRBV29-1 to TRBJ2-5; perhaps TRBD2 as D (5 bases). Germline lookup yields CDR1 SQVTM and CDR2 ANQGSEA. The CDR3 runs 13 residues. V was pared by 2 bases and J by 5 bases, with 12 bases between.